The next 13 T cell receptor beta chains were all read from a single sample in a study of graft-versus-host responses after intestinal transplantation. Only in-frame clones appear in the TCRdb table, and some are missing; sequencing was by immunoSEQ multiplex PCR. Found here are just over 20,000 clones, almost 95% of them singletons; the top ten hold 43%. This material consisted of PBMCs, taken about 250 days after intestinal transplant. All receptors derive from a human patient who received an intestinal transplant, so some T cells may come from the graft donor.

V is TRBV19 and J is TRBJ2-3; 8 bases map to TRBD2. Germline CDR1 reads LNHDA; CDR2 reads SQIVND (reference sequence). V was clipped by 6 bases and J by 5 bases; unmatched bases: 4. The CDR3 runs 13 residues. CDR3 DNA: TGTGCCAGTAGCCCGGGACTAGGAGATACGCAGTATTTT. Protein: CASSPGLGDTQYF.

This chain connects TRBV23-1 to TRBJ2-7, with D perhaps TRBD1 (5 bases). TRBV23-1 is filed as an ORF, its function uncertain. The CDR3 spans 17 residues. V lost 3 bases to trimming and J lost 0 bases, with 18 bases between them. The CDR3 DNA reads TGCGCCAGCAGTCATGCAATGGCGACAGCAGCCTCCTACGAGCAGTACTTC. Protein sequence: CASSHAMATAASYEQYF.

The V call is TRBV6-5, the J call TRBJ1-1; no reliable D call. Trimming took 2 bases from V and 0 from J, leaving 7 bases between them. Germline loops: CDR1 MNHEY, CDR2 SVGAGI. The CDR3 covers 14 residues. CDR3 residues: CASSYNAVNTEAFF. The DNA for the CDR3 is TGTGCCAGCAGTTACAATGCTGTGAACACTGAAGCTTTCTTT.

In this sample, this clone turned up a few times. The genes are TRBV12-5 and TRBJ1-2; no definite D call. V was clipped by 5 bases and J by 6 bases, with 13 bases between them. The CDR3 has 13 amino acids. The germline V gene encodes CDR1 LGHNT and CDR2 FRNRAP. CDR3 amino acids: CASGPTSLHGYTF. The CDR3 DNA reads as TGTGCTAGTGGTCCGACATCTCTCCATGGCTACACCTTC.

J is TRBJ2-3 and V is TRBV5-6; D unresolved. The CDR3 totals 13 residues. The germline V gene has CDR1 SGHDT and CDR2 YYEEEE. The ends were cut back, 0 bases at V and 2 bases at J, with 4 bases in the middle. The CDR3 DNA reads as TGTGCCAGCAGCTTGGGCTACACAGATACGCAGTATTTT. This encodes CASSLGYTDTQYF.

The genes are TRBV6-1 and TRBJ1-3; D ambiguous. Looked up from germline, CDR1 is MNHNS and CDR2 is SASEGT. The CDR3 runs to 13 residues. V lost 7 bases and J lost 1, with 8 bases in between. CDR3 loop: CASTPVSGNTIYF. The CDR3 DNA is TGTGCCAGCACCCCTGTATCTGGAAACACCATATATTTT.

This rearrangement joins TRBV7-9 to TRBJ2-5; 7 bases are shared with TRBD1. Per germline, CDR1 SEHNR and CDR2 FQNEAQ (reference sequence). The CDR3 spans 14 residues. The ends lost 5 bases at V and 2 bases at J; junction bases unmatched: 5. The CDR3: CASSPGTVQETQYF. CDR3 bases: TGTGCCAGCAGCCCCGGGACAGTACAAGAGACCCAGTACTTC. Filled out from reference TRBV7-9 and TRBJ2-5, the complete variable domain reads DTGVSQNPRHKITKRGQNVTFRCDPISEHNRLYWYRQTLGQGPEFLTYFQNEAQLEKSRLLSDRFSAERPKGSFSTLEIQRTEQGDSAMYLCASSPGTVQETQYFGPGTRLLVL.

The J gene is TRBJ2-7, the V gene TRBV7-2; D remains unclear. V lost 1 base, J lost 5 bases, and 9 bases lay in between. CDR1 is SGHTA and CDR2 is FQGNSA in the germline V gene. CDR3 size: 13 residues. CDR3 DNA: TGTGCCAGCAGCTTAGGTCAGCCCAACGAGCAGTACTTC. It translates to CASSLGQPNEQYF.

This chain connects TRBV7-8 to TRBJ2-1; TRBD2 matches 9 bases. Unmatched junction bases numbered 9, after V lost 4 bases and J lost 5 bases. CDR3 length: 16 amino acids. Germline loops: CDR1 SGHVS, CDR2 FQNEAQ. CDR3 in DNA: TGTGCCAGCAGCTCCACCGGGACTAGCTTCGACAATGAGCAGTTCTTC. Amino acid sequence: CASSSTGTSFDNEQFF.

The V call is TRBV9, the J call TRBJ1-1, with D perhaps matching TRBD1 (6 bases). The CDR3 extends over 15 amino acids. CDR1 and CDR2 from the germline V gene are SGDLS and YYNGEE. V lost 0 bases and J lost 1, with 10 bases in between. In nucleotides, the CDR3 is TGTGCCAGCAGCGTAGGGGACACCGCGAACACTGAAGCTTTCTTT. Its protein product is CASSVGDTANTEAFF.

This clone was counted a few times. The rearrangement uses TRBV11-1 and TRBJ2-7; 8 bases fit TRBD2. The CDR3 covers 15 residues. Germline trimming cut 1 base from V and 3 bases from J; bases unmatched to any gene: 5. In germline, CDR1 is SGHAT, CDR2 FQDESV (reference sequence). In DNA form, the CDR3 reads TGTGCCAGCAGCTTAGTAACTAGCGGCAACTACGAGCAGTACTTC. It yields the protein CASSLVTSGNYEQYF.

The chain is built from TRBV27 and TRBJ2-1; TRBD2 is a possible D gene (6 bases). Deletions cut 3 bases from V and 13 bases from J, with 19 bases between. The CDR3 contains 14 residues. CDR1 is MNHEY and CDR2 is SMNVEV in the germline V gene (reference sequence). In DNA form, the CDR3 reads TGTGCCAGCAGTTTGGTATCGTCGGCGGGACTCCAGTTCTTC. Amino acid sequence: CASSLVSSAGLQFF.

This clone is a singleton in its sample. V is TRBV5-1 and J is TRBJ2-7, with 15 bases that match TRBD2. Losses at the gene ends were 2 bases for V and 0 bases for J; bases not matched to a gene: 6. The CDR3 spans 18 residues. Germline CDR1 and CDR2: SGHRS and YFSETQ. CDR3 protein: CASSFGTSGRMGSYEQYF. The CDR3, as DNA: TGCGCCAGCAGCTTTGGGACTAGCGGGAGGATGGGCTCCTACGAGCAGTACTTC. Variable domain in full (rest from reference TRBV5-1 and TRBJ2-7): KAGVTQTPRYLIKTRGQQVTLSCSPISGHRSVSWYQQTPGQGLQFLFEYFSETQRNKGNFPGRFSGRQFSNSRSEMNVSTLELGDSALYLCASSFGTSGRMGSYEQYFGPGTRLTVT.